This T cell receptor (beta chain) was sequenced during a study of T cell responses to AZD1222 COVID-19 vaccine. Study findings and constraints: Repertoires were obtained only post-peak T cell response. Only six AZD1222 recipients tested seropositive at baseline.

The V gene lost 6 bases and the J gene lost 12 bases, with 18 bases spanning the gap. The CDR3 runs to 11 residues. CDR1 is GTSNPN, CDR2 SVGIG, per germline (reference sequence). Profiling relied on immunoSEQ multiplex PCR, and the TCRdb table lists in-frame clones only, not all of them. The profile shows 150,000 or so clones, about 91% of them singletons. In the case of this clone: Antigen specificity is unknown.

The chain joins TRBV30 to TRBJ2-7; D not certain. This sequence originates from an adult in good health. The source was peripheral blood, collected on day 0 of AZD1222 vaccination. The CDR3: CACRGTSHGYF. In nucleotides, the CDR3 is TGTGCCTGCCGCGGTACCTCTCACGGGTACTTC.